These 2 T cell receptor beta chains share one sample of origin, sequenced in a study of blood T cell repertoires in COVID-19. Assay used: immunoSEQ multiplex PCR; TCRdb lists only in-frame clones, some missing. The data show a few hundred thousand clones, 70% to 90% seen once. The sequenced material came from PBMCs or T cells enriched from blood (not recorded which). These TCRs come from a woman in her thirties or forties with acute COVID-19.

The table lists this clone with a few counts. This chain uses TRBV3-1 (or the pseudogene TRBV3-2) with TRBJ1-1; 10 bases agree with TRBD1. Germline V gene lookup returns CDR1 LGHDT and CDR2 YNNKEL (reference sequence). V was clipped by 4 bases and J by 10 bases; unmatched bases: 9. The CDR3 has 14 residues. CDR3 in amino acids: CASSPRDRGGTAFF. Here the CDR3 DNA reads TGTGCCAGCAGCCCCCGGGACAGGGGAGGAACAGCTTTCTTT.

The rearrangement joins TRBV2 to TRBJ2-2; the match to TRBD1 covers 9 bases. The V and J ends lost 6 bases and 5 bases, in that order; junction bases with no gene match: 7. The CDR3 length is 15 residues. From germline, CDR1 is SNHLY and CDR2 FYNNEI. CDR3 protein: CASSPGQGRTGELFF. CDR3 bases: TGTGCCAGCAGCCCCGGACAGGGGCGAACCGGGGAGCTGTTTTTT.